This T cell receptor beta chain was recorded in a study of T cell changes during pregnancy in multiple sclerosis. Some clones are missing from TCRdb's copy, which holds only in-frame ones; the method was immunoSEQ multiplex PCR. The sample records roughly 99,000 clones, just over 90% being singletons. The V gene's germline CDR1 is SGDLS and CDR2 YYNGEE. The CDR3 runs to 14 residues. Trimming removed 2 bases from V and 4 bases from J, with 12 bases in between. The TCR originated in a female donor in good health, enrolled as a control in a pregnancy study. This chain uses TRBV9 with TRBJ1-1; perhaps TRBD1 as D (6 bases). This sample comprised peripheral blood, obtained after pregnancy. The CDR3 reads CASSVEGGPTEAFF. CDR3 bases: TGTGCCAGCAGCGTTGAAGGGGGACCCACTGAAGCTTTCTTT.